This T cell receptor beta chain was documented in a study of shared clonotypes between healthy human individuals. Study-wide results and caveats: The study generally estimated greater richness for naive than memory subsets. Roughly 5% of naive CD4 clonotypes were common to a few donors. Clonotypes not shared had lower generation probabilities than those common to all four donors.

When replicate PCRs were run on sorted subsets, they used around 200 ng DNA, some 30,000 T cell genomes. Repertoires were generated with immunoSEQ multiplex PCR, while TCRdb's copy carries only in-frame clones and drops some. The repertoire consists of hundreds of thousands of clones, with more than 95% occurring once and the leading ten covering around 0.06%. With regard to this clone: Its antigen is unidentified.

This clonotype originated in a woman younger than 45 in good health. Sequencing was done on a sample of naive CD4+ T cells sorted from blood. As for subset: CD45RA+ positively selected.

The CDR3 is CASRIGTGTALSGANVLTF. In nucleotides, the CDR3 is TGTGCCAGCAGGATTGGAACCGGGACGGCCCTCTCTGGGGCCAACGTCCTGACTTTC. This chain joins TRBV11-2 and TRBJ2-6; D tentatively reads TRBD1 or TRBD2 (5 bases each). Trimming removed 6 bases from V and 0 bases from J, with 21 bases in between. The CDR3 loop spans 19 amino acids. Germline CDR1 SGHAT, CDR2 FQNNGV.